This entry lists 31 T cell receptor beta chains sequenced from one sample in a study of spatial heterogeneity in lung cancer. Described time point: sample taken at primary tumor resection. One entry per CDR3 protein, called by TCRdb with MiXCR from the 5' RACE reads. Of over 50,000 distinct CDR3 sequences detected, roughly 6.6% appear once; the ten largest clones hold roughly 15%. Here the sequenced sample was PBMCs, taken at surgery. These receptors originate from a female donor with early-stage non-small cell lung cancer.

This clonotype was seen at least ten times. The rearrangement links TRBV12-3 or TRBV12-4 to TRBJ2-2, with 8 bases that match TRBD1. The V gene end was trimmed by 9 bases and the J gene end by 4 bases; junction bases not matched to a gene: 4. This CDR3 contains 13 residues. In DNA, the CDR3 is TGTGCCAGACCAGGGGGCGTCACCGGGGAGCTGTTTTTT. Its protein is CARPGGVTGELFF.

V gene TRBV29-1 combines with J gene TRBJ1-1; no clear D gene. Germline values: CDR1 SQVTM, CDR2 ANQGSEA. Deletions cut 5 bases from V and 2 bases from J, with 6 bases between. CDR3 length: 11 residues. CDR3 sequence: CSVWPNTEAFF. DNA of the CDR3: TGCAGCGTTTGGCCCAACACTGAAGCTTTCTTT.

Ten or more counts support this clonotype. CDR3: CATGGSNYGYTF. The CDR3 DNA is TGTGCCACCGGGGGGAGTAACTATGGCTACACCTTC. V gene TRBV2 combines with J gene TRBJ1-2; a possible D gene is TRBD1 (5 bases). The germline gives CDR1 SNHLY, CDR2 FYNNEI. The V end was cut by 10 bases, the J end by 1 base, with 10 bases between. CDR3 size: 12 residues.

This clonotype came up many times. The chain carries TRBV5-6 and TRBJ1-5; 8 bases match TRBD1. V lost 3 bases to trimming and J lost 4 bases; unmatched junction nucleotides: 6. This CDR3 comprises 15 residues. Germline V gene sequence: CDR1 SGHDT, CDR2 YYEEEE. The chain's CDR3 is CASSSGGKWNQPQHF. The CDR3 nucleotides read TGTGCCAGCAGCTCAGGGGGCAAGTGGAATCAGCCCCAGCATTTT.

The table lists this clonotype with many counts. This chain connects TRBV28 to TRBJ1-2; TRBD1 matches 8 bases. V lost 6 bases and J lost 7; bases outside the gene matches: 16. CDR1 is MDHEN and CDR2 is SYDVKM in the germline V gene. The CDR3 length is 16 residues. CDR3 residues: CASRPGGLQGEAGYTF. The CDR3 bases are TGTGCCAGCAGACCCGGTGGGCTACAGGGGGAGGCTGGCTACACCTTC.

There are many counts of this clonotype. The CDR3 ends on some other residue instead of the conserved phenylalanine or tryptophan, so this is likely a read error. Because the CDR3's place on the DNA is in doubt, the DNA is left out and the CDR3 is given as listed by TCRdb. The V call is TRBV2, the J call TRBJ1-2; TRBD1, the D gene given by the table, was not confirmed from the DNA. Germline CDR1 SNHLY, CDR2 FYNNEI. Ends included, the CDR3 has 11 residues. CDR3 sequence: CASSEARQGPG.

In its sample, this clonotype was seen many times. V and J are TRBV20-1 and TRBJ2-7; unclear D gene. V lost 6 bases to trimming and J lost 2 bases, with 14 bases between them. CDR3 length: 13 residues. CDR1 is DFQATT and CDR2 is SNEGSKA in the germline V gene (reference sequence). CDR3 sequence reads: CSAIRVEAYEQYF. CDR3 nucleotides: TGCAGTGCCATAAGGGTAGAAGCCTACGAGCAGTACTTC.

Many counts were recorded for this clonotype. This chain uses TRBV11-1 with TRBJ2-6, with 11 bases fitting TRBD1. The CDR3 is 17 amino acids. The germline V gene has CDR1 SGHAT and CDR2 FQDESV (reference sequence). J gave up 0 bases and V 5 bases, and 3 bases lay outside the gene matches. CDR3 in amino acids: CASSRTGGPSGANVLTF. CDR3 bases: TGTGCCAGCAGCCGGACAGGGGGCCCCTCTGGGGCCAACGTCCTGACTTTC. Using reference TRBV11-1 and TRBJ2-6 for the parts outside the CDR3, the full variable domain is EAEVAQSPRYKITEKSQAVAFWCDPISGHATLYWYRQILGQGPELLVQFQDESVVDDSQLPKDRFSAERLKGVDSTLKIQPAELGDSAMYLCASSRTGGPSGANVLTFGAGSRLTVL.

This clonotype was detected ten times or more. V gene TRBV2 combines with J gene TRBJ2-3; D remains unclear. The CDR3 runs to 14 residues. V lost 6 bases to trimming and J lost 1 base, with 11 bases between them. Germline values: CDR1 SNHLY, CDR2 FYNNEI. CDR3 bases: TGTGCCAGCAGGCAGGCACCGGGCACAGATACGCAGTATTTT. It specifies CASRQAPGTDTQYF. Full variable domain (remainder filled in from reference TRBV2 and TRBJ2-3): EPEVTQTPSHQVTQMGQEVILRCVPISNHLYFYWYRQILGQKVEFLVSFYNNEISEKSEIFDDQFSVERPDGSNFTLKIRSTKLEDSAMYFCASRQAPGTDTQYFGPGTRLTVL.

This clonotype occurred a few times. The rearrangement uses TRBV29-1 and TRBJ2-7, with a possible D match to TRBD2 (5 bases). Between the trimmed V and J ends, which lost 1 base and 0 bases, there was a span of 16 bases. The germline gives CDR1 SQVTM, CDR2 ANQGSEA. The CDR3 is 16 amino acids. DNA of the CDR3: TGCAGCGTTGAAGGGCCGGGAAAACAAAGCTCCTACGAGCAGTACTTC. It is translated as CSVEGPGKQSSYEQYF.

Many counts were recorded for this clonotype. The CDR3 region has the DNA TGTGCCAGCAGCGTAGAGGAGGGCGAATACAATGAGCAGTTCTTC. Encoded protein: CASSVEEGEYNEQFF. V gene TRBV9 combines with J gene TRBJ2-1; perhaps TRBD2 as D (6 bases). Per the germline V gene, CDR1 is SGDLS and CDR2 is YYNGEE. V dropped 0 bases and J dropped 4 bases, with 11 bases sitting between them. The CDR3 runs to 15 residues.

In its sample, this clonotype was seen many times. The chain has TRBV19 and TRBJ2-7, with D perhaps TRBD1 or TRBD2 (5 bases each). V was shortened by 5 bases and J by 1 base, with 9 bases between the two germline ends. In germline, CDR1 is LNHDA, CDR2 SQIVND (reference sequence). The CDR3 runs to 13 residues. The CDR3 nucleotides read TGTGCCAGTAGTGGGACGGGGTCCTACGAGCAGTACTTC. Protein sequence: CASSGTGSYEQYF.

The CDR3 loop is CASSSGVRTHLFF. DNA of the CDR3: TGTGCCAGTAGTAGCGGGGTGCGGACCCACCTGTTTTTT. V and J are TRBV19 and TRBJ1-4, with D unclear. Germline V gives CDR1 LNHDA, CDR2 SQIVND (reference sequence). This CDR3 is built from 13 residues. V lost 4 bases to trimming and J lost 14 bases, with 17 bases between them.

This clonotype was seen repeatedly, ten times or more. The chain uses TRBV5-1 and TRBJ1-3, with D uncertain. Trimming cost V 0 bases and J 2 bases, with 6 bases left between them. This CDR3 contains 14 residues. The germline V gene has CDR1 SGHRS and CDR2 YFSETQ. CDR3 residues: CASSLDAAGNTIYF. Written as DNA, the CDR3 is TGCGCCAGCAGCTTGGACGCAGCTGGAAACACCATATATTTT.

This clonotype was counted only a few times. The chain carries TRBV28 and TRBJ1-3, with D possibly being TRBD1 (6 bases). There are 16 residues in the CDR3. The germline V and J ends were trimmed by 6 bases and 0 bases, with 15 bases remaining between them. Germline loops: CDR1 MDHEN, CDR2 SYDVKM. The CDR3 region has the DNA TGTGCCAGCAGGGCTTACGGGGACAACTCTGGAAACACCATATATTTT. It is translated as CASRAYGDNSGNTIYF.

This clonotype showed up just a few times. The CDR3 DNA is TGTGCCAGCAGCTGGACGTATGAGACCCAGTACTTC. Its translation is CASSWTYETQYF. V usage is TRBV5-5 and J usage is TRBJ2-5, with D unclear. Deletions cut 3 bases from V and 5 bases from J, with 8 bases between. This CDR3 is 12 amino acids long. The germline V gene encodes CDR1 SGHKS and CDR2 YYEKEE (reference sequence).

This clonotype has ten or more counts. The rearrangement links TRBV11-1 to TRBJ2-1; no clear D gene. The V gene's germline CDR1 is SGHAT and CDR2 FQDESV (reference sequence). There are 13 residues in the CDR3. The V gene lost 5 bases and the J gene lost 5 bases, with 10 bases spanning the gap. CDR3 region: CASSLDANNEQFF. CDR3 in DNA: TGTGCCAGCAGCCTGGACGCAAACAATGAGCAGTTCTTC.

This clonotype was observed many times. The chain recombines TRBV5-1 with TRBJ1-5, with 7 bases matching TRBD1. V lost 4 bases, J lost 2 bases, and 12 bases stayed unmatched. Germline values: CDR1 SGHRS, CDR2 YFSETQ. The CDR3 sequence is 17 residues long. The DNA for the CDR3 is TGCGCCAGCAGCAAGACAACAGGGGTCACGGGCAATCAGCCCCAGCATTTT. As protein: CASSKTTGVTGNQPQHF.

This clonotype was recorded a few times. CDR3 DNA sequence: TGTGCCACCTCGCCGAGCGGCTCTGGAAACACCATATATTTT. Residues: CATSPSGSGNTIYF. The chain couples TRBV24-1 to TRBJ1-3; no reliable D call. Germline V gene data show CDR1 as KGHDR and CDR2 as SFDVKD. The CDR3 contains 14 residues. Trimming shortened V by 9 bases and J by 0 bases, and 11 bases separated the two germline ends.

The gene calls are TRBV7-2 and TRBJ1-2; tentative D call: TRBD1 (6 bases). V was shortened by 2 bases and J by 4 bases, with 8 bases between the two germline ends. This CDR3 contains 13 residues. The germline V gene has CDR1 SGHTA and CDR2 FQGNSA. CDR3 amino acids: CASSLNRVYGYTF. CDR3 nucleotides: TGTGCCAGCAGCTTAAACAGGGTCTATGGCTACACCTTC.

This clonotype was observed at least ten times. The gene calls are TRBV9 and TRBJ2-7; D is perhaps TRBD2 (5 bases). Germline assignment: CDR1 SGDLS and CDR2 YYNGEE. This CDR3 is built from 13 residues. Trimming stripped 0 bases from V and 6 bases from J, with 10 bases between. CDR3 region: CASSVVLVGEQYF. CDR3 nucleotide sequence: TGTGCCAGCAGCGTAGTACTAGTAGGCGAGCAGTACTTC.

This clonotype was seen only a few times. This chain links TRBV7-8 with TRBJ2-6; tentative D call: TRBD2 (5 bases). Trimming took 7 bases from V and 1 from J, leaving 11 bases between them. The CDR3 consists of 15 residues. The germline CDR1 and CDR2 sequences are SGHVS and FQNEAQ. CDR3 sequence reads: CASTPEGSGANVLTF. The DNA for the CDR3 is TGTGCCAGCACCCCCGAGGGTTCTGGGGCCAACGTCCTGACTTTC. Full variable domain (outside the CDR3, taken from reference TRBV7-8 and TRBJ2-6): GAGVSQSPRYKVAKRGQDVALRCDPISGHVSLFWYQQALGQGPEFLTYFQNEAQLDKSGLPSDRFFAERPEGSVSTLKIQRTQQEDSAVYLCASTPEGSGANVLTFGAGSRLTVL.

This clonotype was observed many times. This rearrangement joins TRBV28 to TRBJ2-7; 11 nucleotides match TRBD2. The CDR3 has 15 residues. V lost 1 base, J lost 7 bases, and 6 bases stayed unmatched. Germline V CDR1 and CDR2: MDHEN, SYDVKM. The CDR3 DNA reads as TGTGCCAGCAGTTTATATACTAGCGGGAGTGGTGAGCAGTACTTC. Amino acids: CASSLYTSGSGEQYF.

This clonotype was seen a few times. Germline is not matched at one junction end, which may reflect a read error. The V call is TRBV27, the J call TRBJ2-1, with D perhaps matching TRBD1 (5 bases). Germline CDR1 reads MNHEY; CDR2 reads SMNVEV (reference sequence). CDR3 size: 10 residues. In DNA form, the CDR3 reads TGTGCCAGCAGTTTTCAGGGTTCCCTCTTC. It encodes CASSFQGSLF.

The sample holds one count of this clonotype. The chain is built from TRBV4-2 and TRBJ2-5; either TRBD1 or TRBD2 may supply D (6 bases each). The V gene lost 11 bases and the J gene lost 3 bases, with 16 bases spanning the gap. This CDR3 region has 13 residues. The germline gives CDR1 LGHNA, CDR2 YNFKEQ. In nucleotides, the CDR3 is TGTGCCCGAGGACGGGGGCCAAAAGAGACCCAGTACTTC. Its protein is CARGRGPKETQYF.

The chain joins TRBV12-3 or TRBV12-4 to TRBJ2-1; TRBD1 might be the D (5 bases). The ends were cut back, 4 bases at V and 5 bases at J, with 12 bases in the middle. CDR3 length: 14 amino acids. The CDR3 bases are TGTGCCAGCAGTTCAGGGCACCTTCACAATGAGCAGTTCTTC. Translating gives CASSSGHLHNEQFF.

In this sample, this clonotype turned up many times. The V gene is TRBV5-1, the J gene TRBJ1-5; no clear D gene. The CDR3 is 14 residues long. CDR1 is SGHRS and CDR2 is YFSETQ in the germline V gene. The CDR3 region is CVTQTNSSNQPQHF. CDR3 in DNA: TGCGTCACTCAAACCAATTCCAGCAATCAGCCCCAGCATTTT.

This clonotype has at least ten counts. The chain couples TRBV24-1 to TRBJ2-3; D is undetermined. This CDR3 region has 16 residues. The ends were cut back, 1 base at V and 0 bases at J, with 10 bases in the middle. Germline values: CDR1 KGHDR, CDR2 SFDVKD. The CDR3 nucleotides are TGTGCCACCAGTGATTTCCCCCGGTCCAGCACAGATACGCAGTATTTT. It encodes CATSDFPRSSTDTQYF.

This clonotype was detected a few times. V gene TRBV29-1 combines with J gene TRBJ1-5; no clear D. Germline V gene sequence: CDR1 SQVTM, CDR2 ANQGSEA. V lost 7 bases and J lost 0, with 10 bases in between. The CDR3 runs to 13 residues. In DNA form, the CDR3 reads TGCAGCGCCCTGGACCTTAGCAATCAGCCCCAGCATTTT. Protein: CSALDLSNQPQHF.

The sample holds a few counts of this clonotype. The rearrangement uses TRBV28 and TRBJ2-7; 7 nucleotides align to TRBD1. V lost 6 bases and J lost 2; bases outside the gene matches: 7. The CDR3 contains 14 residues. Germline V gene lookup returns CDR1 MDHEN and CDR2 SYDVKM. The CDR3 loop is CASRGTAPAYEQYV. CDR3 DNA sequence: TGTGCCAGCAGGGGGACAGCCCCGGCCTACGAGCAGTACGTC.

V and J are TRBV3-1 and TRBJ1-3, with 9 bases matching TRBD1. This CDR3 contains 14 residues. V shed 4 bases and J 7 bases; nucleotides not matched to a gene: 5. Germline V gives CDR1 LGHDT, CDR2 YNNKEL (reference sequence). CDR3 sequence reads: CASSPGQGRNTIYF. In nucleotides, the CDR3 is TGTGCCAGCAGCCCTGGACAGGGGCGGAACACCATATATTTT.